Following are 20 T cell receptor beta chains from one sample sequenced in a study of T cell responses to AZD1222 COVID-19 vaccine. Profiling relied on immunoSEQ multiplex PCR, and the TCRdb table lists in-frame clones only, not all of them. The sample consists of roughly 150,000 clones, around nine tenths of them appearing once. The source material was peripheral blood, sampled on day 0 of AZD1222 vaccination. The receptors were sampled from an adult in good health.

The V and J genes are TRBV5-1 and TRBJ2-2; no clear D. The germline CDR1 and CDR2 sequences are SGHRS and YFSETQ. The CDR3 is 13 residues long. Trimming took off 1 base at V and 6 bases at J, with 7 bases between the two ends. The CDR3 DNA is TGCGCCAGCAGCTTGTCCCTAGCCGGGGAGCTGTTTTTT. Amino acids: CASSLSLAGELFF.

The chain is built from TRBV19 and TRBJ2-2; D not certain. Germline V lookup: CDR1 LNHDA, CDR2 SQIVND (reference sequence). The CDR3 sequence is 15 residues long. The V end lost 3 bases, the J end lost 2 bases, and 10 bases lay between the germline ends. The CDR3 bases are TGTGCCAGTAGTATTCGGAATCTCAACACCGGGGAGCTGTTTTTT. Translating it yields CASSIRNLNTGELFF.

Sample share makes this clone medium-sized (0.01 to 0.1%). The chain is built from TRBV13 and TRBJ2-5, with TRBD2 as a possible D gene (6 bases). V was cut by 0 bases and J by 2 bases, with 10 bases left in between. Germline CDR1 reads PRHDT; CDR2 reads FYEKMQ (reference sequence). This CDR3 has 15 residues. The CDR3 nucleotides read TGTGCCAGCAGCTTAGGCGGGAGCTTTCAAGAGACCCAGTACTTC. It yields the protein CASSLGGSFQETQYF. The whole variable domain, filled in from reference TRBV13 and TRBJ2-5, reads AAGVIQSPRHLIKEKRETATLKCYPIPRHDTVYWYQQGPGQDPQFLISFYEKMQSDKGSIPDRFSAQQFSDYHSELNMSSLELGDSALYFCASSLGGSFQETQYFGPGTRLLVL.

The rearrangement links TRBV18 to TRBJ2-1; 9 bases agree with TRBD2. The CDR3 length is 15 residues. CDR1 is KGHSH and CDR2 is LQKENI in the germline V gene. V dropped 1 base and J dropped 7; count of bases not matched to a gene: 5. The CDR3 DNA is TGTGCCAGCTCACCACGGCGGGAGGGAGGGAATGAGCAGTTCTTC. Translating it yields CASSPRREGGNEQFF.

The chain recombines TRBV19 with TRBJ1-4; tentatively, D is TRBD1 (5 bases). V was trimmed by 6 bases and J by 7 bases, leaving 12 bases between them. Germline loops: CDR1 LNHDA, CDR2 SQIVND (reference sequence). The CDR3 has 13 amino acids. CDR3 nucleotide sequence: TGTGCCAGTAGGTCGGGACCGGGTGAAAAACTGTTTTTT. It translates to CASRSGPGEKLFF.

The chain combines TRBV7-2 with TRBJ2-7; D gene uncertain. The CDR3 totals 15 residues. The ends were cut back, 1 base at V and 0 bases at J, with 10 bases in the middle. Looked up from germline, CDR1 is SGHTA and CDR2 is FQGNSA. CDR3: CASSLDGRDSYEQYF. The CDR3 DNA is TGTGCCAGCAGCTTAGATGGCAGAGACTCCTACGAGCAGTACTTC.

V usage is TRBV19 and J usage is TRBJ1-1, with a weak D call TRBD1 (5 bases). V lost 2 bases to trimming and J lost 1 base, with 23 bases between them. The length of the CDR3 is 19 residues. CDR1 and CDR2 (germline): LNHDA, SQIVND (reference sequence). The CDR3 loop reads CASSIRRGVPARGNTEAFF. The CDR3 DNA reads TGTGCCAGTAGTATAAGAAGGGGAGTTCCTGCGAGGGGGAACACTGAAGCTTTCTTT. The whole variable domain, filled in from reference TRBV19 and TRBJ1-1, reads DGGITQSPKYLFRKEGQNVTLSCEQNLNHDAMYWYRQDPGQGLRLIYYSQIVNDFQKGDIAEGYSVSREKKESFPLTVTSAQKNPTAFYLCASSIRRGVPARGNTEAFFGQGTRLTVV.

This clone was recorded once. V gene TRBV6-5 combines with J gene TRBJ1-2; possibly TRBD1 for D (6 bases). Between the trimmed V and J ends, which lost 9 bases and 4 bases, there was a span of 15 bases. In germline, CDR1 is MNHEY, CDR2 SVGAGI. The CDR3 consists of 13 residues. CDR3 bases: TGTGCCAGTTCGAGGGGGGCACGCTATGGCTACACCTTC. Translated: CASSRGARYGYTF.

The chain combines TRBV5-6 with TRBJ2-5, with D perhaps TRBD1 (6 bases). In germline, CDR1 is SGHDT, CDR2 YYEEEE. CDR3 size: 14 residues. The V end lost 0 bases, the J end lost 5 bases, and 11 bases lay between the germline ends. The CDR3 reads CASSLGQVGETQYF. Here the CDR3 DNA reads TGTGCCAGCAGCTTGGGACAGGTTGGCGAGACCCAGTACTTC.

The CDR3 spells CASSQEVLYPPGTSGKDNEQFF. The CDR3 DNA follows: TGTGCCAGCAGCCAAGAAGTCTTATATCCCCCCGGGACTAGCGGGAAAGACAATGAGCAGTTCTTC. The chain recombines TRBV14 with TRBJ2-1; the match to TRBD2 covers 13 bases. From germline, CDR1 is SGHDN and CDR2 FVKESK. V lost 0 bases to trimming and J lost 5 bases; unmatched junction nucleotides: 19. The CDR3 spans 22 residues.

The chain carries TRBV7-2 and TRBJ2-2, with D maybe TRBD2 (5 bases). With 6 bases removed from V and 0 bases from J, the gap between germline ends came to 11 bases. Germline V gives CDR1 SGHTA, CDR2 FQGNSA. The CDR3 loop spans 15 amino acids. The CDR3 coding sequence is TGTGCCAGCAGGTTGGAAGCGGCGAACACCGGGGAGCTGTTTTTT. The encoded protein is CASRLEAANTGELFF.

The chain combines TRBV4-1 with TRBJ2-1, with 9 bases aligning to TRBD2. This CDR3 contains 17 residues. V lost 3 bases, J lost 1 base, and 7 bases stayed unmatched. Per the germline V gene, CDR1 is MGHRA and CDR2 is YSYEKL. CDR3 nucleotides: TGCGCCAGCAGCCATACACTGACTAGCGGTTCCTACAATGAGCAGTTCTTC. Residues: CASSHTLTSGSYNEQFF.

This clone came up once. V usage is TRBV6-5 and J usage is TRBJ1-5; D is unclear. Germline V CDR1 and CDR2: MNHEY, SVGAGI. The V end lost 5 bases, the J end lost 2 bases, and 7 bases lay between the germline ends. This CDR3 is 13 amino acids long. The CDR3 protein is CASSSVGNQPQHF. The CDR3 coding sequence is TGTGCCAGCAGTAGCGTAGGCAATCAGCCCCAGCATTTT.

V and J are TRBV6-5 and TRBJ2-2, with TRBD2 as a possible D gene (6 bases). This CDR3 region has 14 residues. V lost 2 bases, J lost 6 bases, and 10 bases lay in between. CDR1 MNHEY and CDR2 SVGAGI come from the germline V gene. The CDR3 DNA follows: TGTGCCAGCAGTTACGGGTGGAGGGCCGGGGAGCTGTTTTTT. Protein sequence: CASSYGWRAGELFF.

V gene TRBV3-1 (or the pseudogene TRBV3-2) combines with J gene TRBJ2-1, with TRBD2 matching 8 bases. The J segment lost 7 bases and the V segment lost 0 bases, leaving 17 bases of the junction unmatched. The CDR3 extends over 19 amino acids. Germline V lookup: CDR1 LGHDT, CDR2 YNNKEL (reference sequence). CDR3 coding DNA: TGTGCCAGCAGCCAAGATGGGGCAGTAGCGGGAACTGTTCGGAATGAGCAGTTCTTC. It is translated as CASSQDGAVAGTVRNEQFF.

The chain employs TRBV13 and TRBJ1-2, with D possibly being TRBD1 (5 bases). Germline loops: CDR1 PRHDT, CDR2 FYEKMQ (reference sequence). This CDR3 is 18 amino acids long. Trimming shortened V by 6 bases and J by 7 bases, and 30 bases separated the two germline ends. CDR3 region: CASRPDATRRGIWFGYTF. The DNA of the CDR3 is TGTGCCAGCAGGCCTGATGCGACCCGTAGGGGAATATGGTTTGGCTACACCTTC. Drawing the rest from reference TRBV13 and TRBJ1-2, the complete variable domain is AAGVIQSPRHLIKEKRETATLKCYPIPRHDTVYWYQQGPGQDPQFLISFYEKMQSDKGSIPDRFSAQQFSDYHSELNMSSLELGDSALYFCASRPDATRRGIWFGYTFGSGTRLTVV.

The chain is built from TRBV27 and TRBJ1-1; no clear D. This CDR3 is built from 13 residues. V was trimmed by 3 bases and J by 2 bases, leaving 7 bases between them. Germline V gene data show CDR1 as MNHEY and CDR2 as SMNVEV (reference sequence). CDR3 in DNA: TGTGCCAGCAGTTTGATGAGTAACACTGAAGCTTTCTTT. Translating gives CASSLMSNTEAFF.

This chain joins TRBV4-3 and TRBJ1-2; perhaps TRBD1 as D (5 bases). Germline-derived CDR1 and CDR2 are LGHNA and YSLEER. The CDR3 extends over 13 amino acids. V shed 0 bases and J shed 9 bases, with 11 bases lying between them. CDR3 coding DNA: TGCGCCAGCAGCCAAGATCGGGCAGGGCGCTACACCTTC. Its protein product is CASSQDRAGRYTF.

This clone was counted a single time. The chain carries TRBV7-2 and TRBJ2-5; D possibly uses TRBD1 or TRBD2 (6 bases each). CDR3 length: 15 amino acids. Per the germline V gene, CDR1 is SGHTA and CDR2 is FQGNSA. V shed 4 bases and J shed 5 bases, with 17 bases lying between them. The DNA for the CDR3 is TGTGCCAGCAGCTCTCGACCGGGGGCGGCGGAGACCCAGTACTTC. This gives the protein CASSSRPGAAETQYF.

The CDR3, as DNA: TGCAGTGCTCCTAGATCCTACGAGCAGTACTTC. Amino acid sequence: CSAPRSYEQYF. The gene calls are TRBV20-1 and TRBJ2-7; D unclear. CDR3 length: 11 amino acids. Between the trimmed V and J ends, which lost 5 bases and 1 base, there was a span of 6 bases. Germline V CDR1 and CDR2: DFQATT, SNEGSKA (reference sequence).